Shown below are 14 T cell receptor beta chains from a single sample sequenced in a study of T-cell memory formation after mild COVID-19. One entry per CDR3 protein, called by TCRdb with MiXCR from the 5' RACE reads. The data contain some 320,000 distinct CDR3 sequences, less than 20% of them singletons. The sequenced material came from PBMCs or a T cell subset sorted from them (not recorded which). The receptors here all came from a man younger than 35 who had mild COVID-19 (a few samples of this study predate the infection). Cell type and time point are not known.

This clonotype has only a few counts. The V and J genes are TRBV27 and TRBJ2-6; no definite D call. The CDR3 covers 16 residues. The germline V gene has CDR1 MNHEY and CDR2 SMNVEV (reference sequence). Trimming took 6 bases from V and 4 from J, leaving 16 bases between them. This chain's CDR3 is CASRGMGSRGANVLTF. Here the CDR3 DNA reads TGTGCCAGCAGAGGGATGGGATCGAGAGGGGCCAACGTCCTGACTTTC.

The chain employs TRBV6-6 and TRBJ1-2; tentatively, D is TRBD1 (6 bases). The V and J ends lost 5 bases and 4 bases respectively, with 14 bases between them. Germline loops: CDR1 MNHNY, CDR2 SVGAGI (reference sequence). CDR3 length equals 14 residues. The CDR3 loop is CASSPNREVYGYTF. As DNA, the CDR3 is TGTGCCAGCAGTCCGAACAGGGAGGTCTATGGCTACACCTTC.

This sequence joins TRBV7-2 and TRBJ2-6; a weak D match, TRBD1 (7 bases). Trimming removed 5 bases from V and 2 bases from J, with 16 bases in between. The germline gives CDR1 SGHTA, CDR2 FQGNSA. The CDR3 consists of 17 residues. The DNA of the CDR3 is TGTGCCAGCAGCCAAAGGAGGGACAGTACTGGGGCCAACGTCCTGACTTTC. Its protein is CASSQRRDSTGANVLTF.

The rearrangement joins TRBV30 to TRBJ1-5; 9 bases are a match to TRBD1. V lost 5 bases, J lost 2 bases, and 1 base stayed unmatched. This CDR3 has 13 residues. CDR1 and CDR2 (germline): GTSNPN, SVGIG (reference sequence). The CDR3 loop is CAWDRGGNQPQHF. CDR3 nucleotides: TGTGCCTGGGACAGGGGGGGCAATCAGCCCCAGCATTTT.

The chain couples TRBV4-1 to TRBJ2-7; 14 bases align to TRBD2. This CDR3 is built from 15 residues. V was clipped by 4 bases and J by 3 bases; unmatched bases: 2. Germline V CDR1 and CDR2: MGHRA, YSYEKL. CDR3 sequence reads: CASSRGLAGGYEQYV. The CDR3 coding sequence is TGCGCCAGCAGCCGTGGACTAGCGGGGGGCTACGAGCAGTACGTC.

The table lists this clonotype with many counts. J is TRBJ1-3 and V is TRBV5-1; TRBD1 matches at 7 bases. Losses at the gene ends were 0 bases for V and 0 bases for J; bases not matched to a gene: 3. This CDR3 comprises 16 residues. CDR1 and CDR2 from the germline V gene are SGHRS and YFSETQ. Written as DNA, the CDR3 is TGCGCCAGCAGCTTGGCCGGGACAGACTCTGGAAACACCATATATTTT. Translated, it gives CASSLAGTDSGNTIYF.

This chain connects TRBV2 to TRBJ1-3; D gene uncertain. This CDR3 region has 15 residues. Trimming removed 4 bases at V and 2 bases at J, with 12 bases between. CDR1 is SNHLY, CDR2 FYNNEI, per germline. The CDR3 here is CASSGLAGTGNTIYF. In DNA, the CDR3 is TGTGCCAGCAGTGGCCTCGCGGGAACTGGAAACACCATATATTTT.

V and J are TRBV6-2 or TRBV6-3 and TRBJ2-3; D is possibly TRBD1 (5 bases). The CDR3 runs 16 residues. V was shortened by 6 bases and J by 1 base, with 17 bases between the two germline ends. In germline, CDR1 is MNHEY, CDR2 SVGEGT. CDR3 coding DNA: TGTGCCAGCAGGTCGCAGGGTGGCGTGGGCACAGATACGCAGTATTTT. As protein: CASRSQGGVGTDTQYF.

J is TRBJ2-3 and V is TRBV5-1; 7 bases are shared with TRBD2. Trimming took 4 bases from V and 1 from J; bases not matched to a gene: 6. The germline V gene encodes CDR1 SGHRS and CDR2 YFSETQ. CDR3 length: 15 amino acids. CDR3 residues: CASSGGTTGTDTQYF. The CDR3 nucleotides read TGCGCCAGCAGCGGCGGGACTACTGGCACAGATACGCAGTATTTT.

J is TRBJ1-1 and V is TRBV7-2; no reliable D call. Germline lookup yields CDR1 SGHTA and CDR2 FQGNSA. The CDR3 totals 15 residues. V was cut by 2 bases and J by 1 base, with 11 bases left in between. CDR3 sequence: CASSLWAGTNTEAFF. As DNA, the CDR3 is TGTGCCAGCAGCTTATGGGCAGGTACGAACACTGAAGCTTTCTTT.

CDR3 sequence: CASSYGRGRGTGELFF. The DNA for the CDR3 is TGTGCCAGCAGTTACGGCAGGGGAAGAGGGACAGGGGAGCTGTTTTTT. V gene TRBV6-5 combines with J gene TRBJ2-2, with D perhaps matching TRBD1 (6 bases). V lost 2 bases, J lost 8 bases, and 18 bases lay in between. Per germline, CDR1 MNHEY and CDR2 SVGAGI. The CDR3 runs 16 residues.

This clonotype was picked up many times. V and J are TRBV7-2 and TRBJ2-3; D remains unclear. The CDR3 has 16 residues. The V gene lost 4 bases and the J gene lost 0 bases, with 14 bases spanning the gap. The germline V gene has CDR1 SGHTA and CDR2 FQGNSA. The CDR3 is CASSSGLWASTDTQYF. The CDR3 nucleotides are TGTGCCAGCAGCTCCGGGCTGTGGGCTAGCACAGATACGCAGTATTTT.

A few counts support this clonotype. The chain recombines TRBV7-2 with TRBJ1-2, with D perhaps matching TRBD1 (6 bases). Germline CDR1 SGHTA, CDR2 FQGNSA. CDR3 length equals 16 residues. Deletions cut 0 bases from V and 3 bases from J, with 14 bases between. The CDR3 region has the DNA TGTGCCAGCAGCTTAGCAGCAGGGGAGGGCTACTATGGCTACACCTTC. Its protein is CASSLAAGEGYYGYTF.

A few counts support this clonotype. The chain employs TRBV7-2 and TRBJ2-1, with 15 bases matching TRBD2. CDR1 SGHTA and CDR2 FQGNSA come from the germline V gene. This CDR3 spans 18 amino acids. The junction had 5 bases not matched to a gene; V was cut back by 1 base and J by 4 bases. CDR3 sequence reads: CASSLVGLAGGKYNEQFF. The CDR3 region has the DNA TGTGCCAGCAGCTTAGTGGGACTAGCGGGGGGAAAGTACAATGAGCAGTTCTTC.